The 18 T cell receptor beta chains in this list originate from one sample, sequenced in a study of blood T cell repertoires in COVID-19. Using immunoSEQ multiplex PCR, the repertoire was profiled, and TCRdb retains in-frame clones only, with some absent. The sample contains a few hundred thousand clones, about 90% of which appear only once. What was sequenced was peripheral blood. The receptors stem from a woman aged 50 to 60 who had recovered from COVID-19.

This chain connects TRBV7-6 to TRBJ1-2, with 9 bases fitting TRBD1. The CDR3 extends over 15 amino acids. The V and J ends lost 1 base and 4 bases, in that order; junction bases with no gene match: 4. Looked up from germline, CDR1 is SGHVS and CDR2 is FNYEAQ. The CDR3 sequence: CASSLGTGVAYGYTF. Here the CDR3 DNA reads TGTGCCAGCAGCTTAGGGACAGGGGTTGCCTATGGCTACACCTTC.

This clone showed up just once. V gene TRBV2 combines with J gene TRBJ2-1; 14 bases match TRBD2. The CDR3 runs 15 residues. Germline V CDR1 and CDR2: SNHLY, FYNNEI. The V segment lost 6 bases and the J segment 9 bases; nucleotides outside the gene matches: 7. As DNA, the CDR3 is TGTGCCAGCAGCGCGACTAGCGGGGGGGCCCGTGAGCAGTTCTTC. It yields the protein CASSATSGGAREQFF.

This clone occurred once. V and J are TRBV3-1 (or the pseudogene TRBV3-2) and TRBJ1-4, with D maybe TRBD1 (5 bases). CDR1 is LGHDT and CDR2 is YNNKEL in the germline V gene (reference sequence). Trimming stripped 1 base from V and 0 bases from J, with 18 bases between. CDR3 length: 19 amino acids. As DNA, the CDR3 is TGTGCCAGCAGCCAAGGAACTTGGGACTTTCGGCCAACTAATGAAAAACTGTTTTTT. It is translated as CASSQGTWDFRPTNEKLFF.

The V and J genes are TRBV24-1 and TRBJ2-1, with a possible D match to TRBD2 (7 bases). The CDR3 sequence is 16 residues long. V lost 5 bases and J 6 bases, leaving 19 bases between the germline ends. Germline V gene sequence: CDR1 KGHDR, CDR2 SFDVKD. CDR3: CATSGRGEGLGNEQFF. In DNA, the CDR3 is TGTGCCACCAGTGGTAGGGGGGAGGGCCTGGGCAATGAGCAGTTCTTC.

The chain combines TRBV19 with TRBJ1-4, with 9 bases matching TRBD1. Trimming cost V 7 bases and J 7 bases; bases outside gene matches: 4. The CDR3 length is 13 residues. Per the germline V gene, CDR1 is LNHDA and CDR2 is SQIVND (reference sequence). Written as DNA, the CDR3 is TGTGCCAGTAACAACAGGGGGCCTGAAAAACTGTTTTTT. Translation gives CASNNRGPEKLFF.

This clone appeared a single time. The rearrangement uses TRBV5-1 and TRBJ2-5; D is perhaps TRBD2 (6 bases). The ends were cut back, 0 bases at V and 2 bases at J, with 11 bases in the middle. The CDR3 is 15 amino acids. Germline V gives CDR1 SGHRS, CDR2 YFSETQ. The CDR3: CASSLVGSGQETQYF. The CDR3, as DNA: TGCGCCAGCAGCTTGGTAGGTAGCGGACAAGAGACCCAGTACTTC.

V usage is TRBV5-1 and J usage is TRBJ1-2; D unclear. The CDR3 has 14 residues. V lost 4 bases and J 11 bases, leaving 21 bases between the germline ends. The germline gives CDR1 SGHRS, CDR2 YFSETQ. The CDR3 loop is CASSVPAQDSGYTF. The CDR3 region has the DNA TGCGCCAGCAGCGTCCCGGCGCAGGACTCGGGGTACACCTTC.

A few counts support this clone. The J gene is TRBJ1-1, the V gene TRBV29-1; D is ambiguous. CDR3 length: 10 residues. Trimming shortened V by 2 bases and J by 10 bases, and 8 bases separated the two germline ends. Germline-derived CDR1 and CDR2 are SQVTM and ANQGSEA. In DNA form, the CDR3 reads TGCAGCGTTGAATACGGCGGAGCTTTCTTT. It specifies CSVEYGGAFF.

The chain carries TRBV24-1 and TRBJ2-5, with D possibly TRBD2 on 6 matching bases. V shed 4 bases and J shed 6 bases, with 20 bases lying between them. The CDR3 extends over 16 amino acids. From germline, CDR1 is KGHDR and CDR2 SFDVKD. The CDR3 reads CATSDPRPGTGKTQYF. In DNA, the CDR3 is TGTGCCACCAGTGACCCTCGTCCCGGGACTGGGAAGACCCAGTACTTC.

The chain employs TRBV7-2 and TRBJ1-3; tentatively, D is TRBD1 (5 bases). The germline gives CDR1 SGHTA, CDR2 FQGNSA. This CDR3 region has 16 residues. The germline V and J ends were trimmed by 0 bases and 8 bases, with 17 bases remaining between them. CDR3 sequence (DNA): TGTGCCAGCAGCTTAGCGTCCGCCAGGGAGGGTCACACCATATATTTT. Protein: CASSLASAREGHTIYF.

CDR3 in DNA: TGTGCCAGCAAGACGACAAGAAACTATGGCTACACCTTC. This translates into CASKTTRNYGYTF. The chain carries TRBV12-3 or TRBV12-4 and TRBJ1-2; D remains ambiguous. Trimming removed 7 bases from V and 2 bases from J, with 11 bases in between. This CDR3 contains 13 residues.

This sequence joins TRBV30 and TRBJ1-2, with D possibly TRBD1 on 6 matching bases. CDR1 is GTSNPN, CDR2 SVGIG, per germline (reference sequence). V lost 4 bases and J lost 8, with 20 bases in between. CDR3 size: 14 residues. CDR3 sequence: CAWIRPGAGEGYTF. For the CDR3, the DNA is TGTGCCTGGATCAGACCCGGGGCAGGGGAAGGCTACACCTTC. The variable domain in full, completed from reference TRBV30 and TRBJ1-2, reads SQTIHQWPATLVQPVGSPLSLECTVEGTSNPNLYWYRQAAGRGLQLLFYSVGIGQISSEVPQNLSASRPQDRQFILSSKKLLLSDSGFYLCAWIRPGAGEGYTFGSGTRLTVV.

In its sample, this clone was seen a few times. The chain carries TRBV3-1 (or the pseudogene TRBV3-2) and TRBJ1-1; D is ambiguous. This CDR3 has 13 amino acids. In germline, CDR1 is LGHDT, CDR2 YNNKEL (reference sequence). Trimming cost V 6 bases and J 7 bases, with 15 bases left between them. In DNA, the CDR3 is TGTGCCAGCAGACCCACCGTGGGAGATGAAGCTTTCTTT. Its protein is CASRPTVGDEAFF.

This rearrangement joins TRBV4-1 to TRBJ2-6; D not certain. The V end was cut by 2 bases, the J end by 2 bases, with 10 bases between. This CDR3 region has 16 residues. The germline V gene encodes CDR1 MGHRA and CDR2 YSYEKL. This CDR3 is CASSQSTTPGANVLTF. The CDR3 DNA reads as TGCGCCAGCAGCCAAAGTACGACTCCTGGGGCCAACGTCCTGACTTTC.

The chain has TRBV12-3 or TRBV12-4 and TRBJ1-2; D uncertain. V gave up 5 bases and J gave up 12 bases, with 16 bases separating them. The length of the CDR3 is 12 residues. The CDR3 DNA sequence: TGTGCCAGCAGTCCGCGGGCCAACGGGGACACCTTC. This gives the protein CASSPRANGDTF.

The chain uses TRBV3-1 (or the pseudogene TRBV3-2) and TRBJ2-3; maybe TRBD2 (7 bases). V dropped 1 base and J dropped 4 bases, with 18 bases sitting between them. CDR1 is LGHDT and CDR2 is YNNKEL in the germline V gene (reference sequence). The CDR3 sequence is 17 residues long. The CDR3 sequence is CASSQGVRGAGADTQYF. In nucleotides, the CDR3 is TGTGCCAGCAGCCAAGGGGTCCGGGGGGCCGGAGCAGATACGCAGTATTTT.

Many counts were recorded for this clone. V gene TRBV6-5 combines with J gene TRBJ2-7; TRBD1 agrees at 9 bases. This CDR3 contains 14 residues. V lost 5 bases and J lost 5; bases outside the gene matches: 7. Per germline, CDR1 MNHEY and CDR2 SVGAGI. The CDR3 protein is CASSRTTGGHEQYF. CDR3 nucleotide sequence: TGTGCCAGCAGTCGAACAACAGGGGGCCACGAGCAGTACTTC.

The CDR3 DNA follows: TGTGCCAGTAGTAGGGACGGGGAAGGGGGTCAGCCCCAGCATTTT. Residues: CASSRDGEGGQPQHF. The rearrangement links TRBV19 to TRBJ1-5; D is perhaps TRBD1 (6 bases). The CDR3 is 15 amino acids. The V end was cut by 4 bases, the J end by 6 bases, with 16 bases between. Germline V gene sequence: CDR1 LNHDA, CDR2 SQIVND (reference sequence).